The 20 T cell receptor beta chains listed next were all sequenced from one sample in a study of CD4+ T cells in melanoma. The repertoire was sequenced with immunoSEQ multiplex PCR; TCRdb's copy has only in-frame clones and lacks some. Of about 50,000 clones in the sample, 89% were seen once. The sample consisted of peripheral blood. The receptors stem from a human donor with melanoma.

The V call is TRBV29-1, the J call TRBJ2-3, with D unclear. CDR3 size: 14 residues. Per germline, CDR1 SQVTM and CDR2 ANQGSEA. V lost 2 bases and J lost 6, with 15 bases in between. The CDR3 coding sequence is TGCAGCGTTGAAAAGCCGACCCAGACCGATACGCAGTATTTT. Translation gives CSVEKPTQTDTQYF.

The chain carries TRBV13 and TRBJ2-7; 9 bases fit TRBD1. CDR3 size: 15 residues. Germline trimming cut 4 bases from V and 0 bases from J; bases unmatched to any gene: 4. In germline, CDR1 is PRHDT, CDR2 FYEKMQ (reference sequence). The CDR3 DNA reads TGTGCCAGCAGCTCGGGGACAGGGAACTCCTACGAGCAGTACTTC. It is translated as CASSSGTGNSYEQYF.

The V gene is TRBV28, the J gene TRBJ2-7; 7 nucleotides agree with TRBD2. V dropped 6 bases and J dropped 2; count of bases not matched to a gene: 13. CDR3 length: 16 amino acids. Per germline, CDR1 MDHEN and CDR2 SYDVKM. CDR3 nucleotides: TGTGCCAGCAGGTTTACCGCTAGCGGTCCGGCCTACGAGCAGTACTTC. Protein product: CASRFTASGPAYEQYF.

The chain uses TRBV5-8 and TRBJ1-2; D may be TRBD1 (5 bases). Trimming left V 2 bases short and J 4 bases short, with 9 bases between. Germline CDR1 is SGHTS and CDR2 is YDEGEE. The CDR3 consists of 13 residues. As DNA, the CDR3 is TGTGCCAGCAGCTTAGGACAAACCTATGGCTACACCTTC. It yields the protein CASSLGQTYGYTF.

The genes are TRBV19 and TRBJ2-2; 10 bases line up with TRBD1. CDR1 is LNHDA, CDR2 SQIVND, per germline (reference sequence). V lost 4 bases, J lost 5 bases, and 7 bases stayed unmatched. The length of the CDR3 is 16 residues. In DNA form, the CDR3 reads TGTGCCAGTAGTAAAAGACAGGGGGCGCGGACCGGGGAGCTGTTTTTT. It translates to CASSKRQGARTGELFF.

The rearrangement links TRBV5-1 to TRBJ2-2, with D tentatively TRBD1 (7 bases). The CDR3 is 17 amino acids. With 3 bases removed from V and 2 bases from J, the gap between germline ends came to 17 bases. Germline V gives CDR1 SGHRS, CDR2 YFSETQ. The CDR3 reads CASSSRGTAGNTGELFF. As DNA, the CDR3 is TGCGCCAGCAGCTCCCGCGGGACAGCCGGTAACACCGGGGAGCTGTTTTTT.

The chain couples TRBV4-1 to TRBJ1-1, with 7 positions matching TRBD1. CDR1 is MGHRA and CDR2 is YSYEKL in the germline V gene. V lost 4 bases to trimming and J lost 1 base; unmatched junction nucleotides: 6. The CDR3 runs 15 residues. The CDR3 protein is CASSRTGAENTEAFF. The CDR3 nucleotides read TGCGCCAGCAGCCGCACAGGGGCCGAGAACACTGAAGCTTTCTTT.

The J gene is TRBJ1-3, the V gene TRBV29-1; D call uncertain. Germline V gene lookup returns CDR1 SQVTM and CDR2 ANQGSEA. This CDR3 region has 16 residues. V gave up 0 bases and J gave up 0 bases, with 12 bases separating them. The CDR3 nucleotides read TGCAGCGTTGAAGATCGACACGGGTCCTCTGGAAACACCATATATTTT. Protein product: CSVEDRHGSSGNTIYF.

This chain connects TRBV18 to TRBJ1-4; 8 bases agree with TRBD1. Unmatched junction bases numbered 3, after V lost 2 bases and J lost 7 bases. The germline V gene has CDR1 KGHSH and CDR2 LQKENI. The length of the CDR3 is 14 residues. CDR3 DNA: TGTGCCAGCTCACCAGACAGGGGTGGTGAAAAACTGTTTTTT. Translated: CASSPDRGGEKLFF.

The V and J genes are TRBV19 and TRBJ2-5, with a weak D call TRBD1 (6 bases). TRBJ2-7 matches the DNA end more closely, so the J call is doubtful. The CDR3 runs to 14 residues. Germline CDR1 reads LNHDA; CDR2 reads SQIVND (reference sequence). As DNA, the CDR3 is TGTGCCAGTAGTATAGGGACAGTGAACTACGAGCAGTACTTC. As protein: CASSIGTVNYEQYF.

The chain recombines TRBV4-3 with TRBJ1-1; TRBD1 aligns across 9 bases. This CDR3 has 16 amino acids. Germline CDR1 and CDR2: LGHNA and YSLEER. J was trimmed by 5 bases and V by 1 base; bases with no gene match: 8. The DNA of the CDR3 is TGCGCCAGCAGCCAAGTTTACAGGGGGCTGGGGACTGAAGCTTTCTTT. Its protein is CASSQVYRGLGTEAFF.

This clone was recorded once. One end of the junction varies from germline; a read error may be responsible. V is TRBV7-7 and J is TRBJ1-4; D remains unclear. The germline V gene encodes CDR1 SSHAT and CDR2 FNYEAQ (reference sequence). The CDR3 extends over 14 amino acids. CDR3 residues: CASSPVGLNEKLFF. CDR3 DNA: TGTGCTAGCAGCCCTGTAGGACTGAATGAAAAACTGTTTTTT. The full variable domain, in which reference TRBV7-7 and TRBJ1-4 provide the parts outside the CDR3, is GAGVSQSPRYKVTKRGQDVTLRCDPISSHATLYWYQQALGQGPEFLTYFNYEAQPDKSGLPSDRFSAERPEGSISTLTIQRTEQRDSAMYRCASSPVGLNEKLFFGSGTQLSVL.

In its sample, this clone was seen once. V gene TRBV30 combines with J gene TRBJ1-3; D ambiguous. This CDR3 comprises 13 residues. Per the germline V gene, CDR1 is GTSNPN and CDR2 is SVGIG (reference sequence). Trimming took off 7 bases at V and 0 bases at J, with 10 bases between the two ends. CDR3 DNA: TGTGCCTCCTGGGGAGGCTCTGGAAACACCATATATTTT. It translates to CASWGGSGNTIYF.

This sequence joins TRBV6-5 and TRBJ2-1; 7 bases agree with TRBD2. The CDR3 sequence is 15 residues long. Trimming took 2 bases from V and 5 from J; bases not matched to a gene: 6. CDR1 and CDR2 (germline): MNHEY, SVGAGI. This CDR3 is CASSYVASGDNEQFF. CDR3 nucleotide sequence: TGTGCCAGCAGTTACGTGGCTAGCGGCGACAATGAGCAGTTCTTC.

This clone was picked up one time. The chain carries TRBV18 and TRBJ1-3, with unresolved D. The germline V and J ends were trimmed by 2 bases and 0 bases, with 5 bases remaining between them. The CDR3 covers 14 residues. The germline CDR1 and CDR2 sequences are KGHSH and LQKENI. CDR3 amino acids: CASSPVSSGNTIYF. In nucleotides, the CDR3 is TGTGCCAGCTCACCAGTAAGCTCTGGAAACACCATATATTTT.

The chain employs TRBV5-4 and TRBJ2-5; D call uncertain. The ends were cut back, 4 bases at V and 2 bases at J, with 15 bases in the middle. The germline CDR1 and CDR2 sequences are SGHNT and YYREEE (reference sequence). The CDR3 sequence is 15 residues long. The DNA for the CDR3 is TGTGCCAGCAGCCCAGGTGGCGCCTGGCAAGAGACCCAGTACTTC. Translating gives CASSPGGAWQETQYF. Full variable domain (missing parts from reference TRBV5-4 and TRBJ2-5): ETGVTQSPTHLIKTRGQQVTLRCSSQSGHNTVSWYQQALGQGPQFIFQYYREEENGRGNFPPRFSGLQFPNYSSELNVNALELDDSALYLCASSPGGAWQETQYFGPGTRLLVL.

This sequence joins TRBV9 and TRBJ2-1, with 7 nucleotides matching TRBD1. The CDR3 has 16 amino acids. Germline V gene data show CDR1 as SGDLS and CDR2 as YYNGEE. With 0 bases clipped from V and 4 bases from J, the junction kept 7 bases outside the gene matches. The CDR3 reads CASSVGRDSSYNEQFF. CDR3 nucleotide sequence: TGTGCCAGCAGCGTAGGTCGGGACAGCAGTTACAATGAGCAGTTCTTC.

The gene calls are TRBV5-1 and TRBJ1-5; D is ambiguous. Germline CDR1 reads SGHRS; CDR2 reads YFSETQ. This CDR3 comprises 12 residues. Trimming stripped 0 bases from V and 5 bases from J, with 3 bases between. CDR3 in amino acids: CASSLVDQPQHF. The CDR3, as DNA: TGCGCCAGCAGCTTGGTAGATCAGCCCCAGCATTTT. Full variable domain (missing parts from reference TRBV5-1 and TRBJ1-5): KAGVTQTPRYLIKTRGQQVTLSCSPISGHRSVSWYQQTPGQGLQFLFEYFSETQRNKGNFPGRFSGRQFSNSRSEMNVSTLELGDSALYLCASSLVDQPQHFGDGTRLSIL.

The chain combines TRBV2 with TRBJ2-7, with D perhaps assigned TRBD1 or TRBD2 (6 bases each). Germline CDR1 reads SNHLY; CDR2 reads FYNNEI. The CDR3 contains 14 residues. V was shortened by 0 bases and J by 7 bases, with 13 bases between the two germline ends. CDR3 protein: CASSEAPGAREQYF. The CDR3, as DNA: TGTGCCAGCAGTGAAGCCCCGGGGGCAAGGGAGCAGTACTTC.

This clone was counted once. DNA of the CDR3: TGTGCCAGCAGTGAAGCCCCGGGACAGGGAAAGGAGCAGTTCTTC. This encodes CASSEAPGQGKEQFF. The chain uses TRBV2 and TRBJ2-1, with TRBD1 matching 9 bases. The length of the CDR3 is 15 residues. The germline gives CDR1 SNHLY, CDR2 FYNNEI. Trimming took 0 bases from V and 10 from J; bases not matched to a gene: 7. Full variable domain (missing parts from reference TRBV2 and TRBJ2-1): EPEVTQTPSHQVTQMGQEVILRCVPISNHLYFYWYRQILGQKVEFLVSFYNNEISEKSEIFDDQFSVERPDGSNFTLKIRSTKLEDSAMYFCASSEAPGQGKEQFFGPGTRLTVL.